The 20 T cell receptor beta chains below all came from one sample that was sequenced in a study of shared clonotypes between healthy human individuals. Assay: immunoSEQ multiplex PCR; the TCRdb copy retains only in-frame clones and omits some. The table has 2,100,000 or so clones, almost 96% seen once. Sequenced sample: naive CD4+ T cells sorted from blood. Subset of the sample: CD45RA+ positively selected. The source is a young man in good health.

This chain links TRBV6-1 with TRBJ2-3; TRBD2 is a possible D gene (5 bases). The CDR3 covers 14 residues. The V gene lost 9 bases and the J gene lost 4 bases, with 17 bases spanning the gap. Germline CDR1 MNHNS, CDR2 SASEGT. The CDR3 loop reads CASCGRGRADTQYF. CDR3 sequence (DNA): TGTGCCAGTTGTGGACGGGGAAGGGCAGATACGCAGTATTTT.

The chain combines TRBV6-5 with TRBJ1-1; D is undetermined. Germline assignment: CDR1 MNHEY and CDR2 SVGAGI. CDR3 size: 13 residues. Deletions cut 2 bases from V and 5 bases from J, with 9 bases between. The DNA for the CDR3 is TGTGCCAGCAGTTACACCAGGAGTACTGAAGCTTTCTTT. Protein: CASSYTRSTEAFF.

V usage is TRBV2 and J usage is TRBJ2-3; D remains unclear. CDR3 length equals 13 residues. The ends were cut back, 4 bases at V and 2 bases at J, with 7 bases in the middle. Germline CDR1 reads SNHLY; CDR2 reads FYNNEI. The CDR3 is CASSASYTDTQYF. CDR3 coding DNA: TGTGCCAGCAGTGCCTCGTACACAGATACGCAGTATTTT.

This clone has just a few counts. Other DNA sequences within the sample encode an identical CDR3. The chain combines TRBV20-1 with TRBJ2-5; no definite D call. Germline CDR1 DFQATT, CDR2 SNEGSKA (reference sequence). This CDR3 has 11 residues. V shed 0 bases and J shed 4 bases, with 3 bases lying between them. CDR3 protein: CSARDRETQYF. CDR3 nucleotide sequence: TGCAGTGCTAGAGACCGAGAGACCCAGTACTTC.

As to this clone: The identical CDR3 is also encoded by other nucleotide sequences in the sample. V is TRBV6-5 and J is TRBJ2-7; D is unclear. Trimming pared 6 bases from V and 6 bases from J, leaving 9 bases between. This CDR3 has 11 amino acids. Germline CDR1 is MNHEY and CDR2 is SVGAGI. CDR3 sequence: CASSSLGEQYF. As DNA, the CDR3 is TGTGCCAGCAGCTCCCTCGGCGAGCAGTACTTC.

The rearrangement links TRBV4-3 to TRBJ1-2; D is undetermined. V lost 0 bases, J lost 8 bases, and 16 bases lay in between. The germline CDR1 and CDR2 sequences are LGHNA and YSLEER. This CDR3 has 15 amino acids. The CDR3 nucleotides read TGCGCCAGCAGCCAAGATCAGGCGGGAGTCCCGGGCTACACCTTC. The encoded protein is CASSQDQAGVPGYTF.

The CDR3 sequence: CASSQGSSTFSGNTIYF. As DNA, the CDR3 is TGCGCCAGCAGCCAGGGTTCCAGTACCTTCTCTGGAAACACCATATATTTT. The chain carries TRBV4-1 and TRBJ1-3; D not resolved. CDR3 length: 17 amino acids. In germline, CDR1 is MGHRA, CDR2 YSYEKL. Trimming cost V 3 bases and J 0 bases, with 15 bases left between them.

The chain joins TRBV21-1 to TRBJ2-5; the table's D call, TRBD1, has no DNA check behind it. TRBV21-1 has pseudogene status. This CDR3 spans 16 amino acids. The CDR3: CASSKSFRGSGETQYF. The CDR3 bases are TGTGCCAGCAGCAAAAGTTTCAGGGGGTCTGGGGAGACCCAGTACTTC.

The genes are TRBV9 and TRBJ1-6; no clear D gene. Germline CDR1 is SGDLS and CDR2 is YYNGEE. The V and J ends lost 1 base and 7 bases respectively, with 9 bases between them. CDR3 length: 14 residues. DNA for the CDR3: TGTGCCAGCAGCGTATTTTCTTCCAATTCACCCCTCCACTTT. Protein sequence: CASSVFSSNSPLHF.

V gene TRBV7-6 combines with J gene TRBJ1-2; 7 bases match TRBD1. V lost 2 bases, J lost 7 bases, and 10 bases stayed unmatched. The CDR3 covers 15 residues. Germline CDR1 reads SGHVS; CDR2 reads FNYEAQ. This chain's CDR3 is CASSLKEGALSGYTF. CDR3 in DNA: TGTGCCAGCAGCTTAAAGGAGGGGGCCCTGAGTGGCTACACCTTC. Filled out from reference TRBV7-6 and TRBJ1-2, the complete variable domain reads GAGVSQSPRYKVTKRGQDVALRCDPISGHVSLYWYRQALGQGPEFLTYFNYEAQQDKSGLPNDRFSAERPEGSISTLTIQRTEQRDSAMYRCASSLKEGALSGYTFGSGTRLTVV.

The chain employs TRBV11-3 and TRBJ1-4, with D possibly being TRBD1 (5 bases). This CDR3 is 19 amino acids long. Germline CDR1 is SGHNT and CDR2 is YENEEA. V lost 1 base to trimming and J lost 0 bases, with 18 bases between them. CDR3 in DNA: TGTGCCAGCAGCTTAGTCCCGGGACGGAACTTTGCAACTAATGAAAAACTGTTTTTT. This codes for CASSLVPGRNFATNEKLFF. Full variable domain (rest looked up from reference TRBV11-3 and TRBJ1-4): EAGVVQSPRYKIIEKKQPVAFWCNPISGHNTLYWYLQNLGQGPELLIRYENEEAVDDSQLPKDRFSAERLKGVDSTLKIQPAELGDSAVYLCASSLVPGRNFATNEKLFFGSGTQLSVL.

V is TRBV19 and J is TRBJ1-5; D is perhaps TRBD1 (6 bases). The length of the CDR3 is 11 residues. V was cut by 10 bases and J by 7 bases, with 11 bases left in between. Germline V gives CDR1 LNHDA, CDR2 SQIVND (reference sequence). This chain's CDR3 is CATSQGQPQHF. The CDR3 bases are TGTGCCACTTCACAGGGACAGCCCCAGCATTTT.

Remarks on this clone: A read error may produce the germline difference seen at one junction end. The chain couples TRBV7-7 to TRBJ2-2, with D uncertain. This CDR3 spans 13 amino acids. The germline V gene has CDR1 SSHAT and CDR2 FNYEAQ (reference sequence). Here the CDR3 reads CASSLDATGELFF. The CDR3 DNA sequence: TGTGCTAGCAGCTTAGATGCCACCGGGGAGCTGTTTTTT.

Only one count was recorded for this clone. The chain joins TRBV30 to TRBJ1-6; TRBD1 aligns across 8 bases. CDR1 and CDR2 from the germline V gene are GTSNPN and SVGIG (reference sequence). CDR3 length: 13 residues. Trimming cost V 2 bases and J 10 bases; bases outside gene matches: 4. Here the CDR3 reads CAWSQDRASPLHF. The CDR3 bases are TGTGCCTGGAGTCAGGACAGGGCCTCACCCCTCCACTTT.

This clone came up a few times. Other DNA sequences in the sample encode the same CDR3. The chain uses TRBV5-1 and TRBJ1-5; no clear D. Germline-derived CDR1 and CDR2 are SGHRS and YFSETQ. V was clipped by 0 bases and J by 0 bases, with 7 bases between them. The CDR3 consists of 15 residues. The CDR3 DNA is TGCGCCAGCAGCTTGGCTGATCCTAGCAATCAGCCCCAGCATTTT. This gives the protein CASSLADPSNQPQHF.

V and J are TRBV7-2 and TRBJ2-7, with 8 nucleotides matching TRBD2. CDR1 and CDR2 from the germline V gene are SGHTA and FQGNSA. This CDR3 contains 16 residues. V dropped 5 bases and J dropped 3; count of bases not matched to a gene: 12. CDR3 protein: CASSGLARGSLYEQYF. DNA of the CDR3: TGTGCCAGCAGCGGACTAGCAAGAGGCTCACTCTACGAGCAGTACTTC.

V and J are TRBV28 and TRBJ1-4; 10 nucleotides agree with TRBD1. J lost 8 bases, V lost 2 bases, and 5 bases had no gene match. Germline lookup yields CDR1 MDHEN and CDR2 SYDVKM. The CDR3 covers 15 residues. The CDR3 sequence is CASSLSDRGREKLFF. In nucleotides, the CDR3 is TGTGCCAGCAGTTTAAGCGACAGGGGGCGAGAAAAACTGTTTTTT.

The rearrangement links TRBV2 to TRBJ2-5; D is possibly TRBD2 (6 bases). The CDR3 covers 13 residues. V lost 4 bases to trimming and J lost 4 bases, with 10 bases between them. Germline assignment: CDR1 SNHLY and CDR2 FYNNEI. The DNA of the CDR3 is TGTGCCAGCAGTGTCGGGGGTGGAGAGACCCAGTACTTC. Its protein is CASSVGGGETQYF.

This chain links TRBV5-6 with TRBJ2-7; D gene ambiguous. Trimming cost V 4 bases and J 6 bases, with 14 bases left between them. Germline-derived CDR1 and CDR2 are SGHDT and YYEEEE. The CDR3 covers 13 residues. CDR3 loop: CASSPQDLGEQYF. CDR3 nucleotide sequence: TGTGCCAGCAGCCCTCAGGATTTGGGCGAGCAGTACTTC. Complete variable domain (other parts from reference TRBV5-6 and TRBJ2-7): DAGVTQSPTHLIKTRGQQVTLRCSPKSGHDTVSWYQQALGQGPQFIFQYYEEEERQRGNFPDRFSGHQFPNYSSELNVNALLLGDSALYLCASSPQDLGEQYFGPGTRLTVT.

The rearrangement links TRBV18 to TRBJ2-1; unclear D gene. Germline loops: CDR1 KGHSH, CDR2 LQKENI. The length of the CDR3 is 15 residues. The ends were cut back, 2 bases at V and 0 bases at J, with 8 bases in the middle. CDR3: CASSPGQNSYNEQFF. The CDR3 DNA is TGTGCCAGCTCACCAGGGCAGAACTCCTACAATGAGCAGTTCTTC.